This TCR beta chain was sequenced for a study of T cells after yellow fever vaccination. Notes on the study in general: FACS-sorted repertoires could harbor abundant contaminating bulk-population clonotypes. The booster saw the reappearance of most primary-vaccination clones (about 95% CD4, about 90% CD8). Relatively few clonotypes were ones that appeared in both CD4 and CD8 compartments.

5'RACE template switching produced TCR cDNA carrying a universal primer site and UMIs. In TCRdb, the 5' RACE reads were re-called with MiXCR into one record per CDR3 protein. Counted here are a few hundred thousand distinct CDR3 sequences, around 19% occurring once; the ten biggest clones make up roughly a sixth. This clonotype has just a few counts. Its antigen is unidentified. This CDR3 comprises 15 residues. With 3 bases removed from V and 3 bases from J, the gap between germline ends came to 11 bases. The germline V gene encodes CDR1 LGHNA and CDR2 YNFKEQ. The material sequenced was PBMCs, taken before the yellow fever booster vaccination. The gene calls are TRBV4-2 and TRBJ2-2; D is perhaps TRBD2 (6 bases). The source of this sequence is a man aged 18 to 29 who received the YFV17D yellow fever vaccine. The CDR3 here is CASSQGGTYTGELFF. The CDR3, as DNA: TGTGCCAGCAGCCAGGGCGGGACGTACACCGGGGAGCTGTTTTTT.